This is a list of T cell receptor beta chains from one sample in a study of T cells in Graves' hyperthyroidism and ophthalmopathy. TCRdb re-analysed the multiplex PCR reads in MiXCR, keeping a single row per CDR3 protein. The table includes about 710,000 distinct CDR3 sequences, over 15% detected once. The sample taken for sequencing was blood. These receptors were obtained from a man younger than 30 with Graves' hyperthyroidism. The CDR3 runs from the conserved cysteine through the conserved F or W. Each record gives: D gene, V gene, CDR3 protein. A D gene is named only where the DNA matches it firmly.

>TRBD1|TRBV4-1
CASSHLISDRERQETQYF
>.|TRBV2
CASRGGTAQETQYF
>.|TRBV29-1
CSAPGSVSTDTQYF
>.|TRBV7-3
CASTRWAGLSSYEQYF
>TRBD2|TRBV20-1
CSARPGLAGGGVYNEQFF
>.|TRBV12-3/TRBV12-4
CASSFGGLSYNEQFF
>.|TRBV10-3
CATGEAGSIPGELFF
>.|TRBV19
CASSIDKSIYEQYF
>TRBD2|TRBV7-6
CASSLTELGGRNEQFF
>TRBD2|TRBV5-1
CASRGRGSSYEQYF
>.|TRBV10-3
CAISEKEWDEQYF
>TRBD1|TRBV6-2/TRBV6-3
CASSHRTGGFEQYF
>TRBD2|TRBV7-9
CASSSSGIAGGSTDTQYF
>TRBD1|TRBV29-1
CSVEFGPGQGRINYGYTF
>TRBD2|TRBV5-4
CASSFPGTSGTDTQYF
>TRBD1|TRBV7-9
CASSRGQISYEQYF
>.|TRBV29-1
CSVAENTEAFF